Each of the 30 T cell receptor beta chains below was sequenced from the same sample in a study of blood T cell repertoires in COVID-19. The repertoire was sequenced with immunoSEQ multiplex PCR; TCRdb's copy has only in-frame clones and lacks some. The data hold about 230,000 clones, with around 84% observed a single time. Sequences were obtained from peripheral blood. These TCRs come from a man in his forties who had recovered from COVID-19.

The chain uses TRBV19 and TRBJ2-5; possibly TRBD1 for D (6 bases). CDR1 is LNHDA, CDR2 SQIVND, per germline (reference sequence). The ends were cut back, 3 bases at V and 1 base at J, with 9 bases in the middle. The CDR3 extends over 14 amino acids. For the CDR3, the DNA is TGTGCCAGTAGTATGGGACACCTCCAAGAGACCCAGTACTTC. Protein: CASSMGHLQETQYF.

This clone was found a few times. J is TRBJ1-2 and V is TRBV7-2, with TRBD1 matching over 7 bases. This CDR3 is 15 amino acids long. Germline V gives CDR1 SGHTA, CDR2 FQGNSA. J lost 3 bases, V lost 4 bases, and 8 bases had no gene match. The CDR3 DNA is TGTGCCAGCAGCTCAAACAGGGGATCGGACTATGGCTACACCTTC. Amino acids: CASSSNRGSDYGYTF.

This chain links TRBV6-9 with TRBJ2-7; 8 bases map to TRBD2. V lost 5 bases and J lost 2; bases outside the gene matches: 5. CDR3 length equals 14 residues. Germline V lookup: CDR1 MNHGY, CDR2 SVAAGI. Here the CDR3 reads CASSTSGGTYEQYF. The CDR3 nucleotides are TGTGCCAGCAGTACTAGCGGAGGTACCTACGAGCAGTACTTC.

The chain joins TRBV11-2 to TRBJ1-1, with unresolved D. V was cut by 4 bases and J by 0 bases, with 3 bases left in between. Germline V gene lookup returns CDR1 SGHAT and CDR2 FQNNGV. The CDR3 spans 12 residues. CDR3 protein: CASSYMNTEAFF. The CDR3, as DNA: TGTGCCAGCAGCTACATGAACACTGAAGCTTTCTTT.

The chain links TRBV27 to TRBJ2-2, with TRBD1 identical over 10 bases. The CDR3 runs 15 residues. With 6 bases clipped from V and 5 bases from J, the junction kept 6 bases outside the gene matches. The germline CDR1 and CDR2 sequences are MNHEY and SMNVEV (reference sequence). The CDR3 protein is CASRDPGQGTGELFF. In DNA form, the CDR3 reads TGTGCCAGCAGGGATCCGGGACAGGGGACCGGGGAGCTGTTTTTT.

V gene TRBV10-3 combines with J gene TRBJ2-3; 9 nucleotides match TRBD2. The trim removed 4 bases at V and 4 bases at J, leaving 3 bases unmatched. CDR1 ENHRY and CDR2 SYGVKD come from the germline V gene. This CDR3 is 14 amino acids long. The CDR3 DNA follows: TGTGCCATCAGTGTTAGCGGGAGCTCAGATACGCAGTATTTT. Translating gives CAISVSGSSDTQYF.

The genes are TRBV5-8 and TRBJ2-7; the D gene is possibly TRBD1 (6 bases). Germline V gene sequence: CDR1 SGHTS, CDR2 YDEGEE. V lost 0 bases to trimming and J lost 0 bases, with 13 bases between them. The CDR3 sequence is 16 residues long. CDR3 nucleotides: TGTGCCAGCAGCTTGGGGAGAGGACAGAGCTCCTACGAGCAGTACTTC. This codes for CASSLGRGQSSYEQYF.

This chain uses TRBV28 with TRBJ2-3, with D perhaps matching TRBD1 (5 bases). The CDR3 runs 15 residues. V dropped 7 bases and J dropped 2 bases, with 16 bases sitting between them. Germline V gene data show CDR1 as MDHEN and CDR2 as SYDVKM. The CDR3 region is CASIWGGQPTDTQYF. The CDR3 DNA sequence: TGTGCCAGCATATGGGGCGGACAACCCACAGATACGCAGTATTTT.

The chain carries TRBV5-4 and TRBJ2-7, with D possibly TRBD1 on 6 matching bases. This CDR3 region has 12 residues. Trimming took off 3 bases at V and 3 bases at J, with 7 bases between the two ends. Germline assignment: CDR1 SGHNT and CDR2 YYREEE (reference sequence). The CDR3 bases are TGTGCCAGCAGCTGGGACAACTACGAGCAGTACTTC. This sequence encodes CASSWDNYEQYF.

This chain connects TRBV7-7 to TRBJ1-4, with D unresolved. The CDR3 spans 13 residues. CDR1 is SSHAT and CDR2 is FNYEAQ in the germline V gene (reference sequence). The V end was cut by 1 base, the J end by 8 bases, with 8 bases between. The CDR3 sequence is CASSLEAGEKLFF. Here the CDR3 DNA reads TGTGCCAGCAGCTTAGAGGCAGGAGAAAAACTGTTTTTT.

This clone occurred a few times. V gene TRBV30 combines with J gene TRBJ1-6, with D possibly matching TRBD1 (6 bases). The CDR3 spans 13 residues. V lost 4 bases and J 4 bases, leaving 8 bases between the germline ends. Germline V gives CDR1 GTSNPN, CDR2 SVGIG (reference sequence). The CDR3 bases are TGTGCCTGGACCGGACAGTATAATTCACCCCTCCACTTT. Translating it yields CAWTGQYNSPLHF.

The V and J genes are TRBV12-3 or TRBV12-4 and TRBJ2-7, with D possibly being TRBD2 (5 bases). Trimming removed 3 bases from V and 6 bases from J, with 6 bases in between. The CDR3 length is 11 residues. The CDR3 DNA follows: TGTGCCAGCAGTTTTCGGGGCGAGCAGTACTTC. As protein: CASSFRGEQYF.

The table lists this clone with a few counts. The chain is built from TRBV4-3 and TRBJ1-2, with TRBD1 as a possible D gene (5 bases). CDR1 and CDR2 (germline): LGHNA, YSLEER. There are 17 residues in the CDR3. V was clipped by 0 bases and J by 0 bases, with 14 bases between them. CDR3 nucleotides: TGCGCCAGCAGCCAAGAACCCCACAGGAGCCCTAACTATGGCTACACCTTC. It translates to CASSQEPHRSPNYGYTF.

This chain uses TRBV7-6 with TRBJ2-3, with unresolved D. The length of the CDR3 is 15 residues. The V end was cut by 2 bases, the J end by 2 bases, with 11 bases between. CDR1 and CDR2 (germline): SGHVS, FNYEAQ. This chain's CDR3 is CASSLMAGITDTQYF. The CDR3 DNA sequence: TGTGCCAGCAGCTTAATGGCAGGCATCACAGATACGCAGTATTTT.

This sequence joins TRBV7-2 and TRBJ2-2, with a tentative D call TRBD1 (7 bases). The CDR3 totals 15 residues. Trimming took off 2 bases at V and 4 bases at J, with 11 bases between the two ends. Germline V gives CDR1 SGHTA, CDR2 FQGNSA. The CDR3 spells CASSLQGGGTGELFF. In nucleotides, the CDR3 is TGTGCCAGCAGCTTACAGGGGGGTGGCACCGGGGAGCTGTTTTTT.

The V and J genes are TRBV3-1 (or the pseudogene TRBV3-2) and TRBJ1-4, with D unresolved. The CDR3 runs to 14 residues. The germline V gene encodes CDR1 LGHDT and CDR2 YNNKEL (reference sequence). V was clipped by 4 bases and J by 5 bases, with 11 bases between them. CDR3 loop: CASSPWRRNEKLFF. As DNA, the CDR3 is TGTGCCAGCAGCCCCTGGAGAAGAAATGAAAAACTGTTTTTT.

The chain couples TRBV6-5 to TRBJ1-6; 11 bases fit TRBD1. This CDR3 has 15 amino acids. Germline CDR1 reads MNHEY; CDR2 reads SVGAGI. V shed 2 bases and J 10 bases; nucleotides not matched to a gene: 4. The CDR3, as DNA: TGTGCCAGCAGTTACGGGGACAGGGGGGGGTCACCCCTCCACTTT. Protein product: CASSYGDRGGSPLHF.

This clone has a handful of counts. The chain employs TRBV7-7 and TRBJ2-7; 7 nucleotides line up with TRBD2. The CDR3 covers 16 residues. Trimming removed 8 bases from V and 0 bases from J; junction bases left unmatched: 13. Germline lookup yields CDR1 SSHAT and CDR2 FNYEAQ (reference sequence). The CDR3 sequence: CASPLPPAGTSYEQYF. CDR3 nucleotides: TGTGCCAGCCCCCTGCCCCCAGCGGGGACCTCCTACGAGCAGTACTTC.

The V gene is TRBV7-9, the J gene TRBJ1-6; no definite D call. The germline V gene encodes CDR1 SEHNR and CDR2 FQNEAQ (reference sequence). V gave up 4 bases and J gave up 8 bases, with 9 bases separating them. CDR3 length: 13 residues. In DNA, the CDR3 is TGTGCCAGCAGCTCTCTAGGTGATTCACCCCTCCACTTT. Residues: CASSSLGDSPLHF.

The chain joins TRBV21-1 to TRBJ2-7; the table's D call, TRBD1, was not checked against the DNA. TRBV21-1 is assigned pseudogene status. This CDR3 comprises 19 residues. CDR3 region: CASSKDRGQGALTSYEQYF. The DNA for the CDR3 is TGTGCCAGCAGCAAAGATAGGGGACAGGGGGCTTTGACCTCCTACGAGCAGTACTTC.

The CDR3, as DNA: TGCGCCAGCAGCCAAGAAGGCGGGCTGAACACTGAAGCTTTCTTT. This translates into CASSQEGGLNTEAFF. J is TRBJ1-1 and V is TRBV4-1; D gene ambiguous. V was trimmed by 0 bases and J by 0 bases, leaving 8 bases between them. The CDR3 runs 15 residues. Germline CDR1 MGHRA, CDR2 YSYEKL.

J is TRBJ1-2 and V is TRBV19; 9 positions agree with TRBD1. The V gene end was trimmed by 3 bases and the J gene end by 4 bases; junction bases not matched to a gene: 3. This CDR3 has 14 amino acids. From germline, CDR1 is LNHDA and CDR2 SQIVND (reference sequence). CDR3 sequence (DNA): TGTGCCAGTAGTATGGACAGGGGAGGCTATGGCTACACCTTC. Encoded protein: CASSMDRGGYGYTF.

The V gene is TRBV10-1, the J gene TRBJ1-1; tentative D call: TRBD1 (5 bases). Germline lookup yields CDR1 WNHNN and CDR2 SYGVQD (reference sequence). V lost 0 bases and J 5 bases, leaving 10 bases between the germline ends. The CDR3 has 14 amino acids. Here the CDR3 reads CASSESRGWTEAFF. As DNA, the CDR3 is TGCGCCAGCAGTGAGTCGCGGGGGTGGACTGAAGCTTTCTTT.

CDR3 residues: CASSLISGGSGELFF. The CDR3 region has the DNA TGTGCCAGCAGCTTAATCTCAGGGGGTTCCGGGGAGCTGTTTTTT. The chain uses TRBV7-2 and TRBJ2-2, with 7 bases that match TRBD1. The germline V gene encodes CDR1 SGHTA and CDR2 FQGNSA. CDR3 length: 15 residues. Trimming at V came to 2 bases and at J to 6 bases, leaving 6 bases not matched to a gene.

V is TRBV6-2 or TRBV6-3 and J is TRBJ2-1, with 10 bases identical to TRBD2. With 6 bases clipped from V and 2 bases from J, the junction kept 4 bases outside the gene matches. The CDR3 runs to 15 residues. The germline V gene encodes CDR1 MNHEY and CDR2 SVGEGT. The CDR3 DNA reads TGTGCCAGCAGCAAAGGGACTAGCGCCTACAATGAGCAGTTCTTC. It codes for CASSKGTSAYNEQFF.

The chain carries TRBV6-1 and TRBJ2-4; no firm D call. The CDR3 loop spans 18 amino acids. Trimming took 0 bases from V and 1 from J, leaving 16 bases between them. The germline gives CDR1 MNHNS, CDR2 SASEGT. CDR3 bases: TGTGCCAGCAGTGAAGCGTTTTTTCTCCCCCCGGCCAAAAACATTCAGTACTTC. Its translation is CASSEAFFLPPAKNIQYF.

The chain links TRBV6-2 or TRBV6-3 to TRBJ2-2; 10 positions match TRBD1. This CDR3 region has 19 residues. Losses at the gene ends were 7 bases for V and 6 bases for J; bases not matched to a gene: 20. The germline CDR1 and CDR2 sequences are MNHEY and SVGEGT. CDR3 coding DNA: TGTGCCAGCACCCCAATTGGGACAGGGGCGTTCTCGGGGGCCGGGGAGCTGTTTTTT. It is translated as CASTPIGTGAFSGAGELFF.

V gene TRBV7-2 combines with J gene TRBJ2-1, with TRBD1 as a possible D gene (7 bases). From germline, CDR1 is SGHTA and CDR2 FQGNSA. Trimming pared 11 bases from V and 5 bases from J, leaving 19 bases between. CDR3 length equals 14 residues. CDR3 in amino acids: CACSGDRFNNEQFF. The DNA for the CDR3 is TGTGCCTGCTCGGGGGACAGATTCAACAATGAGCAGTTCTTC.

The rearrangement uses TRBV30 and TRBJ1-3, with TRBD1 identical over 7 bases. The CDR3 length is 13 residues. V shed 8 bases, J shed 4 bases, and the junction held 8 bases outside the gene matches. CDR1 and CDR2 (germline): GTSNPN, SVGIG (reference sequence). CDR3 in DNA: TGTGCCACCGCCGGGACAGTCGGAAACACCATATATTTT. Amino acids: CATAGTVGNTIYF.

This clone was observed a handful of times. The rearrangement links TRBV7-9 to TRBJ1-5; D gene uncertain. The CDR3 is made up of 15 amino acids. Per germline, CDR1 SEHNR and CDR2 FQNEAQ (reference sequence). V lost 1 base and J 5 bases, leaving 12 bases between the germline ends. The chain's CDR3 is CASSLVVRRDQPQHF. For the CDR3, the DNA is TGTGCCAGCAGCTTAGTGGTGAGGCGGGATCAGCCCCAGCATTTT.